A selection of T cell receptor beta chains follows, all from one sample in a study of CD8+ T cells in alopecia areata. Repertoires were generated with immunoSEQ multiplex PCR, while TCRdb's copy carries only in-frame clones and drops some. The table lists 160,000 or so clones, less than 75% of them singletons. The material sequenced was CD8+ T cells sorted from blood, taken at week 0. The receptors originated from a human donor with alopecia areata. CDR3s include the opening cysteine and the closing phenylalanine or tryptophan. The order of the fields is V gene, J gene, CDR3 protein.

TRBV10-3	TRBJ2-1	CAITEGGNEQFF
TRBV7-9	TRBJ2-5	CASRLPSGQETQYF
TRBV5-6	TRBJ2-7	CASSPDSNYEQYF
TRBV29-1	TRBJ2-7	CSVQTGKRSYEQYF
TRBV5-1	TRBJ2-7	CASSSGGRSRDEQYF
TRBV29-1	TRBJ2-3	CSVEGTTTSGGTDTQYF
TRBV6-5	TRBJ1-2	CASSPDRAQNYGYTF
TRBV15	TRBJ2-7	CATSAGRSYEQYF
TRBV7-9	TRBJ1-1	CASSLVTDRAFF
TRBV6-5	TRBJ2-5	CASSPRVYQETQYF
TRBV28	TRBJ2-5	CASRRSQGRETQYF
TRBV7-9	TRBJ2-7	CASSSDSTHLYYEQYF
TRBV15	TRBJ1-6	CATSISSGGGSPLHF
TRBV27	TRBJ1-5	CASKTSGTEGNQPQHF
TRBV2	TRBJ1-2	CASRGVGGAYGYTF
TRBV29-1	TRBJ1-1	CSVPTGLNTEAFF
TRBV4-1	TRBJ1-1	CASSQLGTEAFF
TRBV5-1	TRBJ2-3	CASSPTRHWVEDTQYF
TRBV4-1	TRBJ1-5	CASSQRPTGQPQHF
TRBV4-1	TRBJ1-5	CASSQVGYGNQPQHF
TRBV29-1	TRBJ2-3	CSVETKTDTQYF
TRBV5-1	TRBJ1-1	CASRTGANTEAFF
TRBV7-2	TRBJ2-3	CASSSDTQYF
TRBV19	TRBJ1-1	CASSIDTGVRDTEAFF
TRBV5-1	TRBJ1-6	CASSPTDPNPASPLHF
TRBV6-5	TRBJ2-7	CASSYGVPYEQYF
TRBV20-1	TRBJ1-3	CSARGDTIYF
TRBV2	TRBJ1-5	CASSGPGPSNPQHF
TRBV30	TRBJ2-1	CALTTGTELEQFF
TRBV4-1	TRBJ2-2	CASSQGDRGNTGELFF